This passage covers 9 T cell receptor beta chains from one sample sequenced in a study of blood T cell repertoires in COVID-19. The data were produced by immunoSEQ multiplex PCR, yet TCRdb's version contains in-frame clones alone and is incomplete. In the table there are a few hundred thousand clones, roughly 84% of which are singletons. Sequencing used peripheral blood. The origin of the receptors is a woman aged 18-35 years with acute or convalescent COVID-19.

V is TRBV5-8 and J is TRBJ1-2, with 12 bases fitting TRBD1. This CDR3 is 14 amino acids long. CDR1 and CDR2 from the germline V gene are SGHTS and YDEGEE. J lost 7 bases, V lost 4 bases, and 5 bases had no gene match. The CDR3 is CASSTGTGGSGYTF. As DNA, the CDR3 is TGTGCCAGCAGCACCGGGACAGGGGGCAGTGGCTACACCTTC.

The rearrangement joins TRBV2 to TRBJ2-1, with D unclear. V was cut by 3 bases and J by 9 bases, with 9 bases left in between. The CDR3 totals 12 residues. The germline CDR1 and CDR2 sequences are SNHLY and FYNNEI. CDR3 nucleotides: TGTGCCAGCAGTGATTTCGTTTCTGAGCAGTTCTTC. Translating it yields CASSDFVSEQFF.

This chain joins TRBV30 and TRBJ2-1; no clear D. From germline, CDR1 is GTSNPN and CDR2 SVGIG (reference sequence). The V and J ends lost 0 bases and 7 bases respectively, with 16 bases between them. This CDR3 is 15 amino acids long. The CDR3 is CAWSVLGAGMNEQFF. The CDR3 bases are TGTGCCTGGAGTGTACTGGGCGCAGGTATGAATGAGCAGTTCTTC.

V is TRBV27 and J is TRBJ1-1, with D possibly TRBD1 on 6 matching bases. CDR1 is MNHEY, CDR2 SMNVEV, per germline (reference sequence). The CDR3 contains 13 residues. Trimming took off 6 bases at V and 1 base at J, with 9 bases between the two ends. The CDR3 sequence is CASSLQGNTEAFF. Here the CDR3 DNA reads TGTGCCAGCAGCCTACAGGGGAACACTGAAGCTTTCTTT.

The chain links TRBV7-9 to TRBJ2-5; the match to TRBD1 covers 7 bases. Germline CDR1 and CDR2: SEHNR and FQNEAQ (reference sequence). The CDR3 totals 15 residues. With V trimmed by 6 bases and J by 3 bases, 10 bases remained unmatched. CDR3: CASSPPGQQKETQYF. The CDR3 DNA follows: TGTGCCAGCAGTCCACCGGGACAGCAGAAAGAGACCCAGTACTTC.

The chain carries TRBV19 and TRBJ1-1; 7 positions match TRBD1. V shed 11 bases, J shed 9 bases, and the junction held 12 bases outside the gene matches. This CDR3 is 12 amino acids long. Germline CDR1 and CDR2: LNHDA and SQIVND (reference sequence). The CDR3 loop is CASHPTTGQAFF. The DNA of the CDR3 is TGTGCCTCTCACCCAACGACAGGGCAAGCTTTCTTT.

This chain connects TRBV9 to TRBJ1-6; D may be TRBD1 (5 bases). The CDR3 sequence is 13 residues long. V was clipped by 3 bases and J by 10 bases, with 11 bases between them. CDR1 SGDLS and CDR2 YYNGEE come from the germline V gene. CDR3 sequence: CASSGAGNSPLHF. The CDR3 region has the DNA TGTGCCAGCAGCGGGGCAGGGAACTCACCCCTCCACTTT. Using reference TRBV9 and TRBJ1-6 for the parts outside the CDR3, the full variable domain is DSGVTQTPKHLITATGQRVTLRCSPRSGDLSVYWYQQSLDQGLQFLIQYYNGEERAKGNILERFSAQQFPDLHSELNLSSLELGDSALYFCASSGAGNSPLHFGNGTRLTVT.

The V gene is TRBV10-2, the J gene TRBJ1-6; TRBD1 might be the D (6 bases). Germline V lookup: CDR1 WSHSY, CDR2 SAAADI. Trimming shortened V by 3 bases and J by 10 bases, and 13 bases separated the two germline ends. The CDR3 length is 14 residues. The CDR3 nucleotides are TGCGCCAGCAGTGAACAGGGAGCCTCATCACCCCTCCACTTT. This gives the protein CASSEQGASSPLHF.

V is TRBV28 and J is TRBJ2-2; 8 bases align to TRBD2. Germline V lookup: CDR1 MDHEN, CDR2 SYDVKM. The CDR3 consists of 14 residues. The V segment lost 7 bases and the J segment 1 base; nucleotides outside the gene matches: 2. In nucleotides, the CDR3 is TGTGCCAGCACTGGGACTAGGAACACCGGGGAGCTGTTTTTT. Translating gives CASTGTRNTGELFF.